Sequencing of this T cell receptor (beta chain) was carried out in a study of blood T cell repertoires in COVID-19. The wider study: Collection of acute and convalescent COVID-19 samples took place in the United States, Italy and Spain. Sources were T cells, B-cell-depleted T cells, or PBMCs; the material itself was cDNA or gDNA.

In the original processing: Reference gene primers were amplified, and this amplification served to estimate nucleated cell counts. Data came from immunoSEQ multiplex PCR; TCRdb stores just in-frame clones and leaves some out. V and J calls and clone size follow that table, whereas D and trimming were derived from the DNA. The table lists roughly 230,000 clones, 85% to 95% of them singletons. This clone was seen just once. The germline V and J ends were trimmed by 4 bases and 2 bases, with 14 bases remaining between them. This CDR3 comprises 15 residues. Germline V CDR1 and CDR2: MNHEY, SVGAGI. Sequences were obtained from peripheral blood. This chain links TRBV6-5 with TRBJ2-5, with D perhaps TRBD1 (6 bases). The origin of this receptor is a man aged 30 to 39 with COVID-19, enrolled during active disease. The CDR3 loop reads CASSSSVGQQETQYF. In nucleotides, the CDR3 is TGTGCCAGCAGTTCCTCCGTAGGACAGCAAGAGACCCAGTACTTC.